This entry lists 2 T cell receptor beta chains sequenced from one sample in a study of prognosis after radiotherapy for stage I lung cancer. The authors amplified TCR beta CDR3 from genomic DNA using two-round multiplex PCR. The use of primers specific to each TRBV and TRBJ gene characterized first-round PCR. In TCRdb, the multiplex PCR reads were re-called with MiXCR into one record per CDR3 protein. The profile shows about 15,000 distinct CDR3 sequences, 35% to 40% of them singletons. The source material was PBMCs, sampled before or after stereotactic body radiation therapy (not recorded which). Source of these receptors: a donor over 45 with non-small cell lung cancer.

Concerning this clonotype: A far larger clone is a single base away, which makes a read error likely. CDR3 DNA sequence: TGTGCCAGCATTGAAGCGTGGACAGGGGTCACCGGGGAGCTGTTTTTT. Protein product: CASIEAWTGVTGELFF. The V and J genes are TRBV6-2 or TRBV6-3 and TRBJ2-2; 9 positions match TRBD1. Losses at the gene ends were 7 bases for V and 4 bases for J; bases not matched to a gene: 10. In germline, CDR1 is MNHEY, CDR2 SVGEGT. The CDR3 covers 16 residues.

In this sample, this clonotype turned up many times. The rearrangement uses TRBV5-1 and TRBJ2-5; D possibly corresponds to TRBD2 (6 bases). This CDR3 comprises 16 residues. Germline V CDR1 and CDR2: SGHRS, YFSETQ. V was cut by 1 base and J by 5 bases, with 18 bases left in between. The CDR3 DNA sequence: TGCGCCAGCAGCTTGACCGGACTAATTGGCGGGGAGACCCAGTACTTC. This encodes CASSLTGLIGGETQYF.